The text below deals with one TCR beta chain. Its recognized antigen is unknown. Libraries were made using the immunoSEQ multiplex PCR assay. A mixture of 60 forward primers for TCR Vbeta segments and 13 reverse primers for TCR Jbeta segments was used in the multiplex PCR. The CDR3 region of rearranged TCR beta genes was amplified from genomic DNA with a multiplex PCR assay. The amplified TCR beta libraries were sequenced on the Illumina HiSeq System as 87-base-pair reads. The authors' analysis ran thus. Across the roughly 640 repertoires, a later analysis counted 75 million to 90 million unique TCR beta chains, 9 million to 14 million of which were shared by at least two donors. Raw reads were error-corrected and collapsed into unique sequences with a nearest-neighbor algorithm that merged closely related sequences to remove PCR and sequencing errors. Alignment of CDR3 sequences to IMGT reference sequences was used to assign V, D and J gene segments. For a sequence to be retained, at least a six-nucleotide match to both a V gene segment and a J gene segment was required. A rearrangement counted as productive if the CDR3 had no stop codons and remained in frame with V and J, and every other rearrangement counted as non-productive. CDR3 was defined by IMGT convention, running from the second conserved V-encoded cysteine to the conserved J-encoded phenylalanine. In an earlier analysis of some 550 of the donors, sequences lacking an unambiguous match to a single V gene segment were excluded. In an earlier analysis of approximately 550 of the donors, V segments were called functional above 56.7% productive rearrangements and were called segregating when the between-donor standard deviation exceeded 5%. To diagnose cytomegalovirus status from the catalog of TCR beta chain sequences, a statistical classification framework was built. V and J gene assignment, in a later analysis, came from comparing TCR nucleotide sequences with IMGT/GENE-DB human TR gene sequences. In a later analysis, CDR3 sequences and most-parsimonious VDJ recombination scenarios were assigned using the TCRdist pipeline. In a later analysis, each TCR beta chain was defined by its CDR3 amino acid sequence together with its V-gene family, and reads without a unique V-gene family were excluded. A later analysis removed 550 to 700 highly shared, low-generation-probability nucleotide sequences to deal with suspected cross-contamination and a sequencing artifact. In a later analysis, a clonal expansion index for each public chain was calculated from normalized within-repertoire ranks of inferred template counts. Generation probabilities in a later analysis came from a VDJ recombination model fitted to out-of-frame rearrangements, and those results were checked against IGoR. In a later analysis, TCR-TCR, TCR-HLA and TCR-CMV co-occurrence was scored with hypergeometric tests, and a repertoire-size bias correction was applied to TCR pairs. In a later analysis, false discovery rates were estimated by permuting HLA or CMV assignments 20 times. In a later analysis, co-occurring TCRs were grouped using DBSCAN, and TCRdist sequence similarity was added for clustering within HLA-allele-positive subsets. Repertoires with fewer than 30,000 or more than 120,000 public chains, plus five repertoires with anomalous nucleotide sharing, were excluded from co-occurrence clustering. TCRdb took over this immuneACCESS table, retaining in-frame rearrangements with V and J assigned. Such tables are incomplete; in checked studies, under half of the missing clones stem from an unresolved V gene, and the remainder is unexplained. The DNA was the basis for D and trimming; V, J and clone size are from that table. The table for this sample lists 160,000 or so clones. The ten largest clones represent 2.1% of the sample.

The sample comes from a study of cytomegalovirus exposure and HLA in healthy donors (dated by TCRdb to between 2016 and 2019). For context, the study as a whole: An earlier analysis of around 600 of the donors reported about 250 Gb of sequence data and 117 million unique TCR beta sequences from 150 million to 200 million T cells. An early release that covered roughly 600 HLA-typed donors contained about 300 gigabases of sequencing data and around 80 million unique TCR sequences. Of the roughly 430 genotyped donors, about 80% fell in the genetic ancestry cluster associated with self-reported Caucasian donors. The study was designed to test whether signatures of past pathogen exposure could be identified by cataloging public T cell receptors. Using immunosequencing, the study profiled T cell repertoires from fewer than 850 subjects and related those repertoires to cytomegalovirus serostatus. Along with the approximately 620-subject first cohort, a separate validation cohort of 120 different subjects was used. To predict cytomegalovirus infection status, the study combined high-throughput TCR immunosequencing, statistical association of individual TCRs with disease status, and machine learning. In a later analysis, previously published TCR beta repertoires from 600 to 850 donors were re-analyzed and high-resolution HLA genotyping was added so that TCR occurrence patterns could be studied. The later analysis used no new phenotypic data to find candidate immune exposures, relying instead on TCR beta sequences and their occurrence across donors. An earlier analysis of about 600 of the donors used high-throughput TCR beta sequencing to judge whether each TCR beta V gene segment behaved as functional or pseudogenic. Donor age, sex, ethnicity and CMV serostatus were collected together with the repertoire data. Genome-wide SNP genotypes for about three fifths of the 666 donors were used in a later genetic analysis, which treated that subset as a discovery cohort. Every discovery cohort repertoire had been produced on one sequencing platform. Class I and class II HLA loci were covered by the typing at four-digit resolution. The number of typed donors differed by locus: about 629-630 for A, B, C, DRB1 and DQB1; about 520 for DQA1; around 610 for DPA1; and about 470 for DPB1. Four or five DR-DQ haplotypes were handled as single units for association and clustering because linkage in the cohort was strong. Across 398 genotyped donors of the cohort, an average of roughly 250,000 unique TCR beta nucleotide sequences per donor were sequenced, and 15% to 20% of those sequences were non-productive. Study-level results and caveats: A further reported finding was that TCR beta sequences accurately predicted the HLA-A and HLA-B alleles for most subjects in the first cohort. According to a later analysis, most CMV-associated TCR beta chains appeared to be HLA-restricted, and the HLA associations seemed to be driven largely by CMV exposure. The 87-base-pair reads could not distinguish some IMGT-functional V segments, including TRBV6-2 and TRBV6-3, so those segments were excluded. A later analysis associated 15,000 or so TCR beta sequences with specific HLA alleles at a false discovery rate of 0.05. A cluster of highly shared sequence variants was judged likely to represent a technical artifact of the sequencing pipeline. While some public TCRs were present in many individuals, most TCR sequences turned up only very rarely across donors. The classifier was reported to diagnose cytomegalovirus status with high specificity and sensitivity in both the original and validation cohorts. In vitro tests confirmed that a few of the cytomegalovirus-associated TCR beta chains recognize cytomegalovirus antigens. Immune exposure information for the cohort was limited to CMV serostatus. Several of the top co-occurrence clusters appeared to be linked to parvovirus B19, influenza, CMV and Epstein-Barr virus, according to a later analysis. A later genetic analysis reported fewer N-insertions in productive TCRs among donors in an Asian-associated ancestry cluster than the roughly 640-donor mean. HLA typing was unavailable for some donors at each locus, so association tests used only the typed subset. A total of fewer than 200 TCR beta chains were listed by the study as associated with cytomegalovirus. In a later analysis, HLA-associated TCR beta chains showed more clonal expansion and lower generation probabilities than non-associated chains that were equally common. An association between a missense DCLRE1C variant and V-gene and J-gene trimming of TCR beta chains was found in a later genetic analysis and replicated in an independent cohort. Broadly in line with IMGT annotations, most TCR beta V segments showed up in productive rearrangements about 87% or about 30% of the time in an earlier analysis of 450 to 600 of the donors. When HLA alleles, especially DR and DQ, strongly co-occurred, attributing TCR associations to individual alleles was difficult. A later analysis found that TCR association rates varied across HLA loci, with DRB1 alleles showing the most associated TCRs and HLA-C alleles the fewest. It was suggested by the authors that the approach could potentially be generalized to other disease states and immunological phenotypes. Linkage disequilibrium might explain the correlated functional status among segregating V segments, but an unknown experimental factor could not be excluded. The earlier analysis of fewer than 750 of the donors excluded some 15 rarely observed V segments, including chromosome 9 orphons, because counts were too low. This cohort had only TCR beta chains sequenced, and the lack of alpha or paired-chain data limited which features could be detected. Presence/absence analyses assumed roughly uniform sequencing depth across donors, an assumption that may not hold.

Measured from the cysteine to the phenylalanine, the CDR3 is 15 residues long. Of all the DNA, just the CDR3 is kept, 45 bases in frame from base 1. Compared with germline, V lacks 5 bases and J lacks 6 bases; bases without a gene match: 9. Per the germline V gene, SGHTA is the CDR1 and FQGNSA is the CDR2. In total, about 650 healthy bone marrow donors made up the cohort. Cohort members were all nominally healthy when sampled, although unrecorded immune exposures were likely present. The donor was CMV seronegative and belonged to the group of several hundred seronegative cohort members. A peripheral blood sample was provided by each donor, and peripheral blood mononuclear cells were used for TCR beta sequencing. Genomic DNA was extracted from the blood cell samples with the Qiagen DNeasy Blood Extraction Kit.

Sequenced input: PBMCs. This receptor chain uses TRBV7-2 and TRBJ2-1; 8 central nucleotides agree with TRBD2. This TCR came from a man aged 25-45 years in good health and CMV-seronegative. The nucleotide sequence is given as TGTGCCAGCAGCGAAAGGGGACTAGGGACCAATGAGCAGTTCTTC. It is translated as CASSERGLGTNEQFF.